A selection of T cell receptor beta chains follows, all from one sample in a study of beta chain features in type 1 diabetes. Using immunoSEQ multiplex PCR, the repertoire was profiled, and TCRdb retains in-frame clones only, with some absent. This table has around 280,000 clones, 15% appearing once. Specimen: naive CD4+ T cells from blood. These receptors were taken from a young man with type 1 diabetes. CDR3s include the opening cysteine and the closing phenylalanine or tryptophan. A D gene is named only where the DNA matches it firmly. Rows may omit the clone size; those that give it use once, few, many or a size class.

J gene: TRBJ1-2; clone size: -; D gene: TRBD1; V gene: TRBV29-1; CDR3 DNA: TGCAGCGTCGGAAAGGACAGGGTTTATGGCTACACCTTC; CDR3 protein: CSVGKDRVYGYTF
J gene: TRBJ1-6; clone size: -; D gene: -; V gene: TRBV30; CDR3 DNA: TGTGCCTGGAGTGCCCTAATGAGGAATTCACCCCTCTACTTT; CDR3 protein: CAWSALMRNSPLYF
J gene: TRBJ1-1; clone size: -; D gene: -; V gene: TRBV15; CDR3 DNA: TGTGCCACCAGCAGGTCAGGGGAGAAAGCTTTCTTT; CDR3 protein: CATSRSGEKAFF
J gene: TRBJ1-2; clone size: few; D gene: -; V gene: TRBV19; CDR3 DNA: TGTGCCAGTAGTACGCGGACGGGGCCCGGGGGGGGCTACACCTTC; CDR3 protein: CASSTRTGPGGGYTF
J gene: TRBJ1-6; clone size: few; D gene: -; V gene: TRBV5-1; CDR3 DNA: TGCGCCAGCAGCTTAGGGGTGTCCTATAATTCACCCCTCCACTTT; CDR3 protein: CASSLGVSYNSPLHF
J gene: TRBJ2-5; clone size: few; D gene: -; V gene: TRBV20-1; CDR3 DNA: TGCAGTGCTAGCAGACAAGAGACCCAGTACTTC; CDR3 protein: CSASRQETQYF
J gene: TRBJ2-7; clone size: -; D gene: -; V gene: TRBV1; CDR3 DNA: TGCACCAGCAGCCCATACCGGGACAGATCCTACGAGCAGTACTTC; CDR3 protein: CTSSPYRDRSYEQYF
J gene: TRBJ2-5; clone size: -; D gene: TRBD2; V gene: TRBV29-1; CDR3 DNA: TGCAGCGCCGAAGCGGGAGGGGAGACCCAGTACTTC; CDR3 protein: CSAEAGGETQYF
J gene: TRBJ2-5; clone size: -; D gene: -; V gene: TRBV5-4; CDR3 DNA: TGTGCCAGCAGCTTGAAGGCCGGGGAAGAGACCCAGTACTTC; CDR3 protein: CASSLKAGEETQYF
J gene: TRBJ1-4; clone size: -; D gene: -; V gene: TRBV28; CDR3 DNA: TGTGCCTCGTACGGGGGGGCACCTGAAAAACTGTTTTTT; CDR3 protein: CASYGGAPEKLFF
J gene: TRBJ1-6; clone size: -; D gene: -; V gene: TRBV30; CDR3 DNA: TGTGCCTGGAGTCAAACAGGAACCGGTTCCTATAATTCACCCCTCCACTTT; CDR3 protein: CAWSQTGTGSYNSPLHF
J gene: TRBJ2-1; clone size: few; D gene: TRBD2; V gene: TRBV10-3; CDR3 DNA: TGTGCCACCAGCGGGAGTTTCGATGAGCAGTTCTTC; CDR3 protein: CATSGSFDEQFF
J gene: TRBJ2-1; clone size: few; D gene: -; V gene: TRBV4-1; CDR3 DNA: TGCGCCAGCAGCCAAGGACAGGGACTCGGCAATGAGCAGTTCTTC; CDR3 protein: CASSQGQGLGNEQFF
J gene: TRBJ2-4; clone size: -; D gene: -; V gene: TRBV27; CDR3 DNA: TGTGCCAGCTCCCCGGGGAATACCAAAAACATTCAGTACTTC; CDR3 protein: CASSPGNTKNIQYF
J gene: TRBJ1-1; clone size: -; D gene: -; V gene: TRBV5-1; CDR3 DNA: TGCGCCAGCAGCTTGCTCTCTTCCTCGAACACTGAAGCTTTCTTT; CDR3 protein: CASSLLSSSNTEAFF
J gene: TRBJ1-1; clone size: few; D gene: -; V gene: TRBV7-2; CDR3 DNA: TGTGCCAGCAGCTTAGCCACGGCTCGCGGGGGAACTTTCTTT; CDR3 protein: CASSLATARGGTFF
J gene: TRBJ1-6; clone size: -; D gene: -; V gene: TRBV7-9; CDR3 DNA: TGTGCCAGCACCGCAGGGAAAGATTCACCCCTCCACTTT; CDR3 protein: CASTAGKDSPLHF
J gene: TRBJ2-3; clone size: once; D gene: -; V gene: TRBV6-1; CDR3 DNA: TGTGCCAGCAGTTCGTCCACAGATACGCAGTATTTT; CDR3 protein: CASSSSTDTQYF
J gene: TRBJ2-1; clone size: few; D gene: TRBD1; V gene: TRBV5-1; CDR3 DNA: TGCGCCAGCAGCCAGGACAGGGTTCCCAATGAGCAGTTCTTC; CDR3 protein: CASSQDRVPNEQFF
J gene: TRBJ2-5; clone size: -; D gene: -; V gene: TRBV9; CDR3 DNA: TGTGCCAGCAGCCCAGGAGCCGGAGGGACCCAAGAGACCCAGTACTTC; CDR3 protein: CASSPGAGGTQETQYF
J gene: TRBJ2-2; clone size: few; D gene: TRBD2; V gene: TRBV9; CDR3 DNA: TGTGCCAGCAGCAAACGGTCTAGCGGGGGGGCGTCCGGGGAGCTGTTTTTT; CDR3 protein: CASSKRSSGGASGELFF
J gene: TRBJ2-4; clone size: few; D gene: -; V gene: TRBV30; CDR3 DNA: TGTGCCTGGAGTGCGGACAGTCTGAACATTCAGTACTTC; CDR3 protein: CAWSADSLNIQYF